This T cell receptor (beta chain) originates from a study of control samples from healthy donors and cancer patients. Only in-frame clones appear in the TCRdb table, and some are missing; sequencing was by immunoSEQ multiplex PCR. The sample has roughly 100,000 clones, 90% to 95% seen once. Sequenced input: blood. The sequence was collected from a woman aged 18-29 years in good health.

CDR3 coding DNA: TGTGCCAGCAGAACGGTGCGGGAGGGCACAGATACGCAGTATTTT. Amino acids: CASRTVREGTDTQYF. This chain joins TRBV6-6 and TRBJ2-3; 8 bases agree with TRBD2. The germline CDR1 and CDR2 sequences are MNHNY and SVGAGI (reference sequence). V lost 6 bases, J lost 1 base, and 6 bases stayed unmatched. The CDR3 sequence is 15 residues long.